Here is one T cell receptor (beta chain) with its context. This clone has a single count. Its antigen is not yet known. Base qualities are not at hand, and no much larger clone is one base apart. CDR1 and CDR2 are drawn from the germline V gene: MNHNS, SASEGT. There are 12 amino acids in the CDR3, from cysteine to phenylalanine inclusive. The retained sequence is limited to the CDR3, 36 bases, with the frame set at the first base. Trimming costs V 6 bases and J 6 bases, and their ends lie 12 bases apart. The donors were healthy, HIV-negative adults with no recently reported acute infections or vaccinations. All donors were Caucasian adults living in Nashville, Tennessee, USA. CD8 memory samples combined magnetically selected CD45RO+ cells with CCR7-negative CD45RA+ effector memory (TemRA) cells. Blood was collected by leukapheresis, and PBMCs were isolated by Ficoll-Histopaque density gradient centrifugation and then cryopreserved in liquid nitrogen vapor phase. Purity and quantity of every magnetically sorted T cell population were checked by analytical flow cytometry. Each sorted fraction had its genomic DNA isolated and then quantified by UV absorbance on a Nanodrop 2000c.

TCR CDR3 regions were amplified from genomic DNA by multiplex PCR using the deep immunoSEQ assay. For each cell subset, the extracted genomic DNA was distributed evenly across all wells of several immunoSEQ 96-well plates, and each plate served as one replicate. For sorted subsets, roughly 200 ng of genomic DNA, equivalent to roughly 30,000 T cell genomes, went into each replicate PCR. Purified libraries were quantified with a Qubit 3.0 fluorometer, sized on a Bioanalyzer 2100, and re-quantified with the KAPA Library Quantification kit. Every immunoSEQ 96-well plate was sequenced on a dedicated single-read 150-cycle Illumina NextSeq 550 flow cell. Per the source publication's procedure: Because the immunoSEQ output included only junctional sequences and no quality scores, the filtering could not be the same as the filtering used for full-length reads. To assign V/J genes and CDR3, sequences were annotated using PyIR, a Python wrapper for IgBLAST v1.9, with IMGT germline references. Any read was removed if the V/J assignment was weak (E-value above 1e-6), the CDR3 was missing, or the read contained stop codons, out-of-frame junctions, or ambiguous translated residues. V3J clonotypes were defined as sequences sharing the same inferred V gene, J gene, and CDR3 amino acid sequence. To compute the percentage overlap between repertoires, the number of shared unique clonotypes was divided by the size of the smaller repertoire. Three approaches were used to assess repertoire richness: RTK rarefaction, the Chao1 estimator, and Recon v2.1 estimates of unobserved clonotypes. For all TCRbeta clonotypes obtained by the gDNA method from a few donors, generation probabilities were computed with OLGA. The table comes from immuneACCESS by way of TCRdb, which keeps in-frame sequences with V and J called. Part of the clones is missing from these tables; in studies checked, under half for an unresolved V gene and the rest for unknown reasons. V and J calls and clone size follow that table, whereas D and trimming were derived from the DNA. The sample table records 300,000 to 400,000 clones; roughly 84% of these occur just once. The top ten constitute around 15% of the sample.

The sample originates from a study of shared clonotypes between healthy human individuals (dated by TCRdb to the early 2020s). Looking at the study overall: The cohort included three men and a couple of women between 18 and 49 years of age. The study deeply sequenced blood TCR repertoires of five healthy adults to estimate repertoire size and the extent of clonotype sharing between individuals. Each donor's leukapheresis produced roughly between roughly 0.85 and 10 billion PBMCs. For each donor, CD4 naive and CD4 memory were each run on three plates, CD8 naive on two plates, and CD8 memory on one plate. Different laboratories and diverse techniques were used to prepare libraries and sequence TCR repertoires, to increase sequencing depth and limit assay-specific biases. Findings and caveats that apply to the study as a whole: Because the study included a small number of donors, the genetic and exposure-history diversity represented was limited. Pairwise subsampling led to the expectation that sequencing depth would affect the degree of clonotype sharing among donors. When a few donors were compared, the shared fraction of clonotypes was 5% to 6.5% for naive CD4, 3.5% for naive CD8, more than 2% for memory CD4, and 0.35% to 0.4% for memory CD8. Sampling was restricted to blood, and TCR repertoires in tissue are likely to differ from TCR repertoires in blood. Naive subsets generally had larger estimated clonotype richness than memory subsets. Incomplete sequencing was indicated by rarefaction of sorted-subset datasets, despite the large sequencing depth. Compared with non-shared clonotypes, the clonotypes found in all four sorted-subset donors had higher generation probabilities.

Sequenced material: memory CD8+ T cells sorted from blood. The cell subset or site label of this sample denotes: CD45RO+ cells pooled with CCR7-negative TemRA cells. The clonotype was recovered from a man younger than 30 in good health. Recombination joined TRBV6-1 with TRBJ2-7, and TRBD2 may be the D gene, going by 6 matching bases. The DNA reads as follows: TGTGCCAGCAGATCCGGGACTTTCGAGCAGTACTTC. This yields the protein CASRSGTFEQYF.